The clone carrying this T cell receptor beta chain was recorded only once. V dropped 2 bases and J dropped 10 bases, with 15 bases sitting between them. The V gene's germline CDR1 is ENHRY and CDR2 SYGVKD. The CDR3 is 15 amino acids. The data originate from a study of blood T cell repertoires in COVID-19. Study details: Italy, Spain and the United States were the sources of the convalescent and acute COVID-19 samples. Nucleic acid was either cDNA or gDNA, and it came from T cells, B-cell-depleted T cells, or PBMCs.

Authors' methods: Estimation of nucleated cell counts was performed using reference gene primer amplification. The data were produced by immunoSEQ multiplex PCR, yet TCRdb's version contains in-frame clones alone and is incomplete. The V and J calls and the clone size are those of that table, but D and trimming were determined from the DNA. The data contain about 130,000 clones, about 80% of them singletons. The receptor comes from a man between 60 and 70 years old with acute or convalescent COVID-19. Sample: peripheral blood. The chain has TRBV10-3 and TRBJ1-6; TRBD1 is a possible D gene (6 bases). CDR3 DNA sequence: TGTGCCATCAGTGAGGAGGACAGAGGCCGATCACCCCTCCACTTT. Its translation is CAISEEDRGRSPLHF.